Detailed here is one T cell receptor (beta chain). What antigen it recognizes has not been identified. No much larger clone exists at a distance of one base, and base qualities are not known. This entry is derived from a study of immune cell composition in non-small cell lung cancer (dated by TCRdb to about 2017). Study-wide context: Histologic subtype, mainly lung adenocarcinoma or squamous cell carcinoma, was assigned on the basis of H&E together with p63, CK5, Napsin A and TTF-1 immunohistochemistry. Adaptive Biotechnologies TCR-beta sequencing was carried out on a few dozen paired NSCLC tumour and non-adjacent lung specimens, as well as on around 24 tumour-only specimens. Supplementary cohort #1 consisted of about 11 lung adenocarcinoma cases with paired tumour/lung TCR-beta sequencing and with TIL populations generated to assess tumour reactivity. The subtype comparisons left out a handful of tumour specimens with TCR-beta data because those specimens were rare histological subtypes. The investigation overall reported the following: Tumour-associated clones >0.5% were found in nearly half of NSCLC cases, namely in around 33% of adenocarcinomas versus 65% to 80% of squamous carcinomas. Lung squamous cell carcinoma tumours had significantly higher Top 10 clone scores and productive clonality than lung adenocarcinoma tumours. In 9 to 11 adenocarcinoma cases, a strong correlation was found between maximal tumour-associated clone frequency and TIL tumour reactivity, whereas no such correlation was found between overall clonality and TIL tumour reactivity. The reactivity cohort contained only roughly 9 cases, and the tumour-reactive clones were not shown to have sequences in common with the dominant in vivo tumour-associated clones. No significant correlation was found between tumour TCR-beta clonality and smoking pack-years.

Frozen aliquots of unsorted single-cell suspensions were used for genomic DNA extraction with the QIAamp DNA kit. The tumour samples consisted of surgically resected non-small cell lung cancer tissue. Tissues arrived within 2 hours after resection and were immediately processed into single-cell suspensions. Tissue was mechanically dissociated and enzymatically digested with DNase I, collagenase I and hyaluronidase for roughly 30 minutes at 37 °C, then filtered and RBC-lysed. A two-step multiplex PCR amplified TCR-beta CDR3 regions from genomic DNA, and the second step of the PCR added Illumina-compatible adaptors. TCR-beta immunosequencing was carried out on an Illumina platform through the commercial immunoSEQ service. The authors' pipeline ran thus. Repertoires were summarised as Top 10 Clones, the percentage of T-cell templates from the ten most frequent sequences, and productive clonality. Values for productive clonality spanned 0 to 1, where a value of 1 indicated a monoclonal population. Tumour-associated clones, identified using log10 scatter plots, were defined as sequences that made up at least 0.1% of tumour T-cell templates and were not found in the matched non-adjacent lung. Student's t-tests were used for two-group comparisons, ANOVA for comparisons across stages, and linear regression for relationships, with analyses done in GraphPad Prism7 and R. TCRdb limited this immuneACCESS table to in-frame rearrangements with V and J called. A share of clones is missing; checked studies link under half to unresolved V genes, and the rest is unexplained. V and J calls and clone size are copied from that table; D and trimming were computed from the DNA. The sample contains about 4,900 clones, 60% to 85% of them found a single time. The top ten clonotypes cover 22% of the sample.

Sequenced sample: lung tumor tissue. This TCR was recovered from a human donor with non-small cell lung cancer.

The CDR3 here reads CASSVGRGTGELFF. The DNA reads as follows: TGTGCCAGCAGTGTGGGCAGGGGCACCGGGGAGCTGTTTTTT. Rearrangement joined TRBV25-1 to TRBJ2-2; 6 matching bases give a weak D call of TRBD1. Trimming at the junction amounts to 4 bases on V and 4 bases on J, and the germline ends lie 10 bases apart. The CDR3 measures 14 amino acids from cysteine to phenylalanine. Of all the DNA, just the CDR3 is kept, 42 bases in frame from base 1. Reading the germline V gene gives CDR1 MGHDK and CDR2 SYGVNS.